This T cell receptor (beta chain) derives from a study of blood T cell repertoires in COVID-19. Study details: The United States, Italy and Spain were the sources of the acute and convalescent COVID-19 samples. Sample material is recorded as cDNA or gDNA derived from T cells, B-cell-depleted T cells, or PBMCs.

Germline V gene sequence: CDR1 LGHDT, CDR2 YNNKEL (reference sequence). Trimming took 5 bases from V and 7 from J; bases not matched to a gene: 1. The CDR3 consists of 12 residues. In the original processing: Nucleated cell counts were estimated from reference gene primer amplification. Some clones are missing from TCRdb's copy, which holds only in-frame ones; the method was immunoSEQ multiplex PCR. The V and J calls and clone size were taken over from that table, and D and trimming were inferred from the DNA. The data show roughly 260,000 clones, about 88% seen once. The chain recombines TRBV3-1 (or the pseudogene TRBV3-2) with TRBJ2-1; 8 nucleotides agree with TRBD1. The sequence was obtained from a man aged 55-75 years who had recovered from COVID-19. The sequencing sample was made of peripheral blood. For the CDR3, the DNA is TGTGCCAGCAGCTACAGGGGGAATGAGCAGTTCTTC. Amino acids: CASSYRGNEQFF.